This is a list of T cell receptor beta chains from one sample in a study of technical replicates of blood from a handful of donors. Sequenced by immunoSEQ multiplex PCR; TCRdb stores in-frame clones only, minus some. The top ten hold about 0.25% of the sample, which has about 83,000 clones, approximately 94% seen once. Sequenced input: T cells isolated from PBMCs. These TCRs come from a human donor in good health. Both conserved end residues are part of each CDR3. The order of the fields is clone size, V gene, D gene, J gene, CDR3 protein, CDR3 DNA. A D gene is named only where the DNA matches it firmly. Clone size is shown for a subset of rows, as once, few, many or a class of expanded clone.

once	TRBV29-1	NA	TRBJ2-2	CSVEKGFKTGELFF	TGCAGCGTTGAAAAGGGGTTTAAGACCGGGGAGCTGTTTTTT
NA	TRBV7-6	NA	TRBJ1-3	CASGGVSGNTIYF	TGTGCCAGCGGGGGCGTCTCTGGAAACACCATATATTTT
NA	TRBV28	TRBD2	TRBJ2-7	CASSLRGVGGPLRDEQYF	TGTGCCAGCAGTTTAAGAGGAGTGGGAGGGCCCCTACGTGACGAGCAGTACTTC
NA	TRBV12-5	TRBD2	TRBJ2-7	CASGLVPRGVPGSSYEQYF	TGTGCTAGTGGTTTGGTGCCCCGGGGGGTCCCAGGGAGCTCCTACGAGCAGTACTTC
NA	TRBV19	NA	TRBJ1-5	CASSWGRDQPQHF	TGTGCCAGTAGTTGGGGGCGAGATCAGCCCCAGCATTTT
NA	TRBV4-2	TRBD2	TRBJ2-1	CASSQVAGEDEQFF	TGTGCCAGCAGCCAGGTAGCGGGAGAAGATGAGCAGTTCTTC
NA	TRBV5-1	TRBD1	TRBJ2-2	CASTGTGDTGELFF	TGCGCCAGCACCGGGACAGGGGACACCGGGGAGCTGTTTTTT
NA	TRBV6-1	NA	TRBJ2-7	CASSGETYEQYF	TGTGCCAGCAGCGGAGAGACCTACGAGCAGTACTTC
NA	TRBV7-9	NA	TRBJ2-7	CASSSGLYYEQYF	TGTGCCAGCAGCTCCGGACTGTACTACGAGCAGTACTTC
NA	TRBV19	NA	TRBJ2-6	CASSMPQDHGFPGANVLTF	TGTGCCAGTAGTATGCCTCAGGATCATGGATTCCCTGGGGCCAACGTCCTGACTTTC
NA	TRBV29-1	NA	TRBJ1-2	CSVRGGTDYGYTF	TGCAGCGTGCGGGGGGGGACGGACTATGGCTACACCTTC
NA	TRBV7-2	NA	TRBJ2-5	CASSGGKSSAQYF	TGTGCCAGCTCCGGCGGGAAGTCAAGTGCCCAGTACTTC
NA	TRBV27	NA	TRBJ1-5	CASSLYAPLSGGQPQHF	TGTGCCAGCAGTTTATACGCCCCCTTATCCGGCGGTCAGCCCCAGCATTTT
NA	TRBV27	NA	TRBJ1-5	CASSFYPHSNQPQHF	TGTGCCAGCAGTTTCTACCCCCATAGCAATCAGCCCCAGCATTTT
NA	TRBV2	NA	TRBJ1-1	CASSVERNTEAFF	TGTGCCAGCAGTGTGGAGAGGAACACTGAAGCTTTCTTT
NA	TRBV7-9	NA	TRBJ1-1	CASSWGSAAFF	TGTGCCAGTAGCTGGGGCTCGGCGGCTTTCTTT
NA	TRBV9	NA	TRBJ2-5	CASSVGVPVGEGPQETQYF	TGTGCCAGCAGCGTAGGGGTTCCTGTCGGTGAGGGTCCACAAGAGACCCAGTACTTC
NA	TRBV5-1	NA	TRBJ2-7	CASSPQVSYEQYF	TGCGCCAGCAGCCCACAGGTCTCCTACGAGCAGTACTTC
NA	TRBV7-6	TRBD2	TRBJ2-1	CASSPGTSWGNEQFF	TGTGCCAGCAGCCCAGGGACTAGCTGGGGCAATGAGCAGTTCTTC
once	TRBV5-1	TRBD2	TRBJ2-7	CASSLSSGSSYEQYF	TGCGCCAGCAGCTTATCTAGCGGGAGTTCCTACGAGCAGTACTTC
NA	TRBV19	TRBD2	TRBJ2-7	CASSIAGTNEQYF	TGTGCCAGTAGTATCGCAGGGACTAACGAGCAGTACTTC
NA	TRBV13	TRBD2	TRBJ2-1	CASHAGGTYNEQFF	TGTGCCAGCCACGCGGGGGGGACCTACAATGAGCAGTTCTTC
NA	TRBV14	NA	TRBJ1-2	CASSQDSVIFNYGYTF	TGTGCCAGCAGCCAAGATTCGGTGATTTTCAACTATGGCTACACCTTC
NA	TRBV9	TRBD2	TRBJ2-3	CASSVGGLAGALTDTQYF	TGTGCCAGCAGCGTAGGGGGACTAGCGGGGGCGCTCACAGATACGCAGTATTTT
NA	TRBV7-9	NA	TRBJ2-7	CASSPPGQLYEQYF	TGTGCCAGCAGCCCTCCGGGACAACTCTACGAGCAGTACTTC
NA	TRBV6-5	NA	TRBJ1-5	CASRRKGEGNQPQHF	TGTGCCAGCAGGCGTAAAGGGGAGGGCAATCAGCCCCAGCATTTT
few	TRBV25-1	NA	TRBJ1-2	CASSDLTSRYGYTF	TGTGCCAGCAGTGACCTTACGAGCCGTTATGGCTACACCTTC
NA	TRBV7-9	NA	TRBJ1-5	CASSLGHQPQHF	TGTGCCAGCAGCTTAGGGCATCAGCCCCAGCATTTT
NA	TRBV28	NA	TRBJ2-3	CASRDRLSEADTQYF	TGTGCCAGCAGAGACAGACTCTCCGAGGCAGATACGCAGTATTTT
once	TRBV19	NA	TRBJ1-3	CASSEQALTPVNSGNTIYF	TGTGCCAGTAGTGAACAGGCCCTTACCCCCGTGAACTCTGGAAACACCATATATTTT
NA	TRBV27	TRBD1	TRBJ2-7	CASSLRYRGHEQYF	TGTGCCAGCAGTTTGCGATACAGGGGCCACGAGCAGTACTTC
NA	TRBV10-3	TRBD1	TRBJ2-5	CAAGDRAYQETQYF	TGTGCCGCGGGGGACAGGGCCTACCAAGAGACCCAGTACTTC
NA	TRBV5-1	TRBD1	TRBJ1-5	CASSRDDRGDQPQHF	TGCGCCAGCAGCCGAGATGACAGGGGTGATCAGCCCCAGCATTTT
NA	TRBV5-6	NA	TRBJ1-6	CASSLVEAPLHF	TGTGCCAGCAGCTTGGTTGAGGCACCCCTCCACTTT
NA	TRBV19	NA	TRBJ2-7	CASSIRPDSYEQYF	TGTGCCAGTAGTATTCGGCCGGACAGCTACGAGCAGTACTTC
NA	TRBV5-5	NA	TRBJ2-7	CASRYSYEQYF	TGTGCCAGCAGATACTCCTACGAGCAGTACTTC
NA	TRBV9	NA	TRBJ2-5	CASSVEAGIQETQYF	TGTGCCAGCAGCGTAGAGGCGGGGATACAAGAGACCCAGTACTTC
NA	TRBV5-1	NA	TRBJ1-6	CASRSRTATNSPLHF	TGCGCCAGCAGGAGCCGGACAGCAACTAATTCACCCCTCCACTTT
NA	TRBV5-1	TRBD1	TRBJ1-2	CASSLGGQVHGYTF	TGCGCCAGCAGCTTGGGGGGACAGGTTCATGGCTACACCTTC
NA	TRBV6-1	NA	TRBJ1-5	CASSDPGAVDNQPQHF	TGTGCCAGCAGTGATCCTGGGGCAGTCGATAATCAGCCCCAGCATTTT
NA	TRBV11-2	NA	TRBJ2-2	CASSLVAQGGTGELFF	TGTGCCAGCAGCTTAGTAGCGCAGGGGGGCACCGGGGAGCTGTTTTTT